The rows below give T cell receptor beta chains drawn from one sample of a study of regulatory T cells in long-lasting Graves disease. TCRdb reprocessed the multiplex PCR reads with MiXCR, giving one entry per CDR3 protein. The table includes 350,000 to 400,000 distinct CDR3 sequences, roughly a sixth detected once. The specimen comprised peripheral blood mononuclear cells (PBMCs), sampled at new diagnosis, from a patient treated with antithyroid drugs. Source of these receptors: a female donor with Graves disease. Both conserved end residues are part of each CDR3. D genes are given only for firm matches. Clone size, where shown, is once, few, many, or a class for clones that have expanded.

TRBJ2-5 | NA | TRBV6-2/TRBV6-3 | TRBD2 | TGTGCCAGCAAAAGGCTAGCGGGAGGGATGGGAGAGACCCAGTACTTC | CASKRLAGGMGETQYF
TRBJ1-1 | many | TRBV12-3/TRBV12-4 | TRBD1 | TGTGCCAGCAGTTTAACGGGACAGGGGGAGTCCAACACTGAAGCTTTCTTT | CASSLTGQGESNTEAFF
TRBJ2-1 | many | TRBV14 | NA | TGTGCCAGCAGCCAAGTCTTGCGGATTGAGCAGTTCTTC | CASSQVLRIEQFF
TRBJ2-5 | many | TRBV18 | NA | TGTGCCAGCTCACCTATCACGGAGACCCAGTACTTC | CASSPITETQYF
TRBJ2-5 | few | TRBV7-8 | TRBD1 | TGTGCCAGCAGAAACGGACAGGGGGCGGGCGAGACCCAGTACTTC | CASRNGQGAGETQYF
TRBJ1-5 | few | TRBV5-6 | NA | TGTGCCAGCAGCCGCCGGACATGGGTTTCCCTCCTTGGACAGCCCCAGCATTTT | CASSRRTWVSLLGQPQHF
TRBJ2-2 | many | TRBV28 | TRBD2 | TGTGCCAGCAGGCCCTTACTAGCGTTAGAGGGGGAGCTGTTTTTT | CASRPLLALEGELFF
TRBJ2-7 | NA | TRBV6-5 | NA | TGTGCCAGCAGTTATGGGCAGGGGCCCTACGAGCAGTACTTC | CASSYGQGPYEQYF
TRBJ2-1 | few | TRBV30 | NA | TGTGCCCTCTTGAGGCTAGCGCGAATCTTTCCCGGCGGTGAGCAGTTCTTC | CALLRLARIFPGGEQFF
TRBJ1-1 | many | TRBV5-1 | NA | TGCGCCAGCAGCTTGGTAACAGATAACACTGAAGCTTTCTTT | CASSLVTDNTEAFF
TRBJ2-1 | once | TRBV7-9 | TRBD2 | TGTGCCAGCAGCCAGGGAGCGGGGGGCAACAATGAGCAGTTCTTC | CASSQGAGGNNEQFF
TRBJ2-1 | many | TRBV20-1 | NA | TGCAGTGCTCAGGCCCGGGAAAGCTCCTACAATGAGCAGTTCTTC | CSAQARESSYNEQFF
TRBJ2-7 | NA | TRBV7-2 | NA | TGTGCCAGCAGCTTAGTGGCAGCGGAGACCTACGAGCAGTACTTC | CASSLVAAETYEQYF
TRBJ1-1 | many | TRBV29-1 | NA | TGCAGCGTTGAAGACAGGATGAACACTGAAGCTTTCTTT | CSVEDRMNTEAFF
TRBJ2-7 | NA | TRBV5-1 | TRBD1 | TGCGCCAGCAAAGAGACAGGGTTTAGCTCCTACGAGCAGTACTTC | CASKETGFSSYEQYF
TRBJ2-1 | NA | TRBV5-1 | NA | TGCGCCAGCAGCCACGAGGCGGGACCCTACAATGAGCAGTTCTTC | CASSHEAGPYNEQFF
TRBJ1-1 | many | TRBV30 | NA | TGTGCCTGGAGTCCCTTTGGGAGGGAAGTGGGCACTGAAGCTTTCTTT | CAWSPFGREVGTEAFF
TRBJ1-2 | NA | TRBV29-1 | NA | TGCAGCGTTGACCGGTCGACGGACTATTATGGCTACACCTTC | CSVDRSTDYYGYTF
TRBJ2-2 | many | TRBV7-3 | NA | TGTGCCAGCAGCTTTTTTACGCCCGGGGAGCTGTTTTTT | CASSFFTPGELFF
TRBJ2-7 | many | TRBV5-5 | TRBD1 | TGTGCCAGCAGTCGCGCCAAGGGGGCTCGATACGAGCAGTACTTC | CASSRAKGARYEQYF
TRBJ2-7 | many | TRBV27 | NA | TGTGCCAGCAGTTCCCTGGCCAGGAGCTCCTACGAGCAGTACTTC | CASSSLARSSYEQYF
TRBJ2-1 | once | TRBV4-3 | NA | TGCGCCAGCAGCCGGCGAGGGGGGCCCTTCAATGAGCAGTTCTTC | CASSRRGGPFNEQFF